These 19 T cell receptor beta chains share one sample of origin, sequenced in a study of blood T cell repertoires in COVID-19. Measured with immunoSEQ multiplex PCR; TCRdb has only the in-frame clones, and not every one. The sample lists some 65,000 clones; roughly 86% were seen once. Specimen: peripheral blood. Source of these receptors: a man aged 35-49 years with COVID-19, enrolled during active disease.

The chain carries TRBV7-9 and TRBJ2-5; 7 bases are shared with TRBD1. The CDR3 is 15 amino acids. The germline CDR1 and CDR2 sequences are SEHNR and FQNEAQ (reference sequence). With V trimmed by 5 bases and J by 2 bases, 8 bases remained unmatched. The CDR3 nucleotides read TGTGCCAGCAGCACTACCGGGACAGAACAAGAGACCCAGTACTTC. Protein sequence: CASSTTGTEQETQYF. The full variable domain, its missing parts supplied by reference TRBV7-9 and TRBJ2-5, is DTGVSQNPRHKITKRGQNVTFRCDPISEHNRLYWYRQTLGQGPEFLTYFQNEAQLEKSRLLSDRFSAERPKGSFSTLEIQRTEQGDSAMYLCASSTTGTEQETQYFGPGTRLLVL.

This chain links TRBV3-1 (or the pseudogene TRBV3-2) with TRBJ1-1; TRBD1 agrees at 7 bases. Trimming at V came to 6 bases and at J to 5 bases, leaving 6 bases not matched to a gene. The CDR3 runs 13 residues. CDR1 and CDR2 (germline): LGHDT, YNNKEL (reference sequence). Here the CDR3 reads CASRQGRGTEAFF. CDR3 nucleotide sequence: TGTGCCAGCAGACAGGGGCGGGGAACTGAAGCTTTCTTT.

In regard to this clone: Other DNA sequences in the sample encode the same CDR3. The chain recombines TRBV2 with TRBJ2-7; D not resolved. The germline V and J ends were trimmed by 4 bases and 2 bases, with 3 bases remaining between them. Per germline, CDR1 SNHLY and CDR2 FYNNEI. The CDR3 consists of 11 residues. CDR3 in amino acids: CASSVTYEQYF. As DNA, the CDR3 is TGTGCCAGCAGTGTTACCTACGAGCAGTACTTC.

The CDR3 DNA follows: TGCGCCAGCAGCCACGGGACAGGGACCCGTGGCGAGCAGTACTTC. It yields the protein CASSHGTGTRGEQYF. This chain connects TRBV4-1 to TRBJ2-7; 9 bases are a match to TRBD1. Germline V gene data show CDR1 as MGHRA and CDR2 as YSYEKL. CDR3 size: 15 residues. V trimming: 3 bases; J trimming: 6 bases; junction bases outside the gene matches: 9.

Worth noting for this clone: This same CDR3 is encoded by further DNA sequences in the sample. This sequence joins TRBV2 and TRBJ2-2; 8 positions match TRBD2. The germline CDR1 and CDR2 sequences are SNHLY and FYNNEI. There are 15 residues in the CDR3. The trim removed 8 bases at V and 0 bases at J, leaving 5 bases unmatched. CDR3 bases: TGTGCCAGCCGCCAACTAGCGGCGAACACCGGGGAGCTGTTTTTT. Its protein is CASRQLAANTGELFF.

V is TRBV6-2 or TRBV6-3 and J is TRBJ1-1; D is ambiguous. The CDR3 sequence is 15 residues long. Between the trimmed V and J ends, which lost 4 bases and 11 bases, there was a span of 23 bases. Germline V gene sequence: CDR1 MNHEY, CDR2 SVGEGT. For the CDR3, the DNA is TGTGCCAGCAGTTTCCGCGCCGGGTCCCCATCCCCCGCTTTCTTT. Its translation: CASSFRAGSPSPAFF.

The rearrangement links TRBV27 to TRBJ1-1, with 7 bases matching TRBD1. Trimming at V came to 3 bases and at J to 5 bases, leaving 6 bases not matched to a gene. Germline-derived CDR1 and CDR2 are MNHEY and SMNVEV (reference sequence). The CDR3 is made up of 14 amino acids. Here the CDR3 DNA reads TGTGCCAGCAGTTTCGTCACAGGGGCGACTGAAGCTTTCTTT. Its protein product is CASSFVTGATEAFF.

The genes are TRBV5-1 and TRBJ2-3; 9 bases agree with TRBD2. CDR1 and CDR2 (germline): SGHRS, YFSETQ. The CDR3 covers 15 residues. Unmatched junction bases numbered 6, after V lost 4 bases and J lost 3 bases. The CDR3 is CASSLAGGPTDTQYF. The DNA for the CDR3 is TGCGCCAGCAGCCTCGCGGGGGGGCCGACAGATACGCAGTATTTT.

This clone was detected only once. The chain couples TRBV14 to TRBJ1-1; unclear D gene. V lost 8 bases, J lost 0 bases, and 7 bases lay in between. Germline lookup yields CDR1 SGHDN and CDR2 FVKESK. This CDR3 spans 12 amino acids. For the CDR3, the DNA is TGTGCCAGCGGCCGCGTGAACACTGAAGCTTTCTTT. Residues: CASGRVNTEAFF.

This chain connects TRBV9 to TRBJ2-1; 15 nucleotides line up with TRBD2. The length of the CDR3 is 16 residues. CDR1 is SGDLS and CDR2 is YYNGEE in the germline V gene. Germline trimming cut 2 bases from V and 7 bases from J; bases unmatched to any gene: 4. CDR3 residues: CASSVSGLAGGNEQFF. The DNA for the CDR3 is TGTGCCAGCAGCGTTTCTGGACTAGCGGGGGGGAATGAGCAGTTCTTC.

This clone was detected a few times. The CDR3 nucleotides are TGTGCCAGCAGCCATCAGGGATCACCCCTCCACTTT. It yields the protein CASSHQGSPLHF. The chain links TRBV3-1 (or the pseudogene TRBV3-2) to TRBJ1-6; tentatively, D is TRBD1 (5 bases). Germline values: CDR1 LGHDT, CDR2 YNNKEL (reference sequence). V was pared by 3 bases and J by 10 bases, with 7 bases between. The CDR3 has 12 residues.

The chain couples TRBV29-1 to TRBJ2-5; tentative D call: TRBD2 (6 bases). Germline V gene data show CDR1 as SQVTM and CDR2 as ANQGSEA. The CDR3 is 11 amino acids. Trimming took 6 bases from V and 5 from J, leaving 10 bases between them. The CDR3 DNA reads as TGCAGCGTCCCTGGGGGGGAGACCCAGTACTTC. It yields the protein CSVPGGETQYF.

The chain carries TRBV29-1 and TRBJ2-7, with 9 bases matching TRBD1. The CDR3 length is 15 residues. The germline V gene has CDR1 SQVTM and CDR2 ANQGSEA. V shed 6 bases, J shed 4 bases, and the junction held 13 bases outside the gene matches. CDR3 coding DNA: TGCAGCGTCCTCGAGCGGGACAGGGTAGTGTACGAGCAGTACTTC. It specifies CSVLERDRVVYEQYF.

The sample holds a few counts of this clone. The chain joins TRBV4-2 to TRBJ1-4, with 8 bases that match TRBD1. CDR3 length equals 15 residues. J gave up 8 bases and V 1 base, and 6 bases lay outside the gene matches. CDR1 is LGHNA, CDR2 YNFKEQ, per germline. For the CDR3, the DNA is TGTGCCAGCAGCCAAGTTGGACAGGGAGACGAAAAACTGTTTTTT. Amino acid sequence: CASSQVGQGDEKLFF.

The gene calls are TRBV6-1 and TRBJ2-2, with D maybe TRBD2 (6 bases). This CDR3 contains 17 residues. V was trimmed by 1 base and J by 2 bases, leaving 14 bases between them. CDR1 and CDR2 (germline): MNHNS, SASEGT. The CDR3 nucleotides are TGTGCCAGCAGTGAAGGGGCGTGGCGGGATAACACCGGGGAGCTGTTTTTT. This translates into CASSEGAWRDNTGELFF.

The rearrangement links TRBV7-3 to TRBJ2-3, with 8 bases identical to TRBD1. The CDR3 runs 15 residues. J gave up 9 bases and V 0 bases, and 8 bases lay outside the gene matches. CDR1 SGHTA and CDR2 FQGTGA come from the germline V gene. The CDR3 nucleotides read TGTGCCAGCAGCTTAACGGGACAGGTTGACGCAACGCAGTATTTT. Its protein product is CASSLTGQVDATQYF.

This sequence joins TRBV5-1 and TRBJ2-3, with TRBD2 matching over 8 bases. CDR1 and CDR2 (germline): SGHRS, YFSETQ. V gave up 1 base and J gave up 4 bases; unmatched junction bases: 5. The CDR3 consists of 15 residues. The CDR3, as DNA: TGCGCCAGCAGCTTGTATGCGGGGGGCGCAGATACGCAGTATTTT. Protein product: CASSLYAGGADTQYF.

The chain joins TRBV3-1 (or the pseudogene TRBV3-2) to TRBJ1-2; 7 positions agree with TRBD1. This CDR3 is 14 amino acids long. The V gene's germline CDR1 is LGHDT and CDR2 YNNKEL (reference sequence). V lost 6 bases, J lost 0 bases, and 4 bases stayed unmatched. The CDR3 loop is CASRKGTANYGYTF. CDR3 nucleotides: TGTGCCAGCAGAAAAGGGACAGCTAACTATGGCTACACCTTC.

V usage is TRBV30 and J usage is TRBJ1-5; possible D gene TRBD1, 5 bases. Trimming shortened V by 3 bases and J by 7 bases, and 16 bases separated the two germline ends. Germline lookup yields CDR1 GTSNPN and CDR2 SVGIG (reference sequence). The CDR3 runs to 14 residues. CDR3 bases: TGTGCCTGGAGGGAGGGCCAGGGAAACCAGCCCCAGCATTTT. Translated: CAWREGQGNQPQHF.